This T cell receptor (beta chain) was documented in a study of cytomegalovirus exposure and HLA in healthy donors. Study outcomes and limitations: Further analysis was carried out later, and it showed several of the most significant clusters appearing linked to common viral pathogens.

V was clipped by 6 bases and J by 3 bases; unmatched bases: 11. The CDR3 runs 15 residues. Germline loops: CDR1 SGHAT, CDR2 FQNNGV. About this clone itself: Its antigen remains unknown.

PCR involved 60 Vbeta and 13 Jbeta primers. Profiled with immunoSEQ multiplex PCR; TCRdb holds only in-frame clones, not every one. Here the sample spans 100,000 to 120,000 clones, 65% to 80% being singletons. The V and J genes are TRBV11-2 and TRBJ2-7; 7 nucleotides align to TRBD1. The source is a woman aged 55-70 years in good health and CMV-seropositive. The material sequenced was PBMCs. Here the CDR3 reads CASRPKGAQGYEQYF. Here the CDR3 DNA reads TGTGCCAGCAGACCCAAGGGGGCGCAGGGCTACGAGCAGTACTTC.